These T cell receptor beta chains were read from a single sample in a study of T cell responses to AZD1222 COVID-19 vaccine. Assay: immunoSEQ multiplex PCR; the TCRdb copy retains only in-frame clones and omits some. The sample records fewer than 150,000 clones, approximately 90% being singletons. The sample in question was peripheral blood, obtained on day 0 of AZD1222 vaccination. These receptor sequences come from an adult in good health. Both conserved end residues are part of each CDR3. The D gene is left open where the match is weak. Rows may omit the clone size; those that give it use once, few, many or a size class.

D	size	V	J	CDR3	DNA
TRBD1	-	TRBV7-9	TRBJ2-7	CASSPRTGAEQYF	TGTGCCAGCAGCCCGCGGACAGGGGCCGAGCAGTACTTC
TRBD2	-	TRBV19	TRBJ2-7	CASSLRLASYEQYF	TGTGCCAGTAGTCTCCGACTAGCGAGCTACGAGCAGTACTTC
-	-	TRBV11-2	TRBJ2-7	CASSLDDFYEQYF	TGTGCCAGCAGCTTAGATGACTTCTACGAGCAGTACTTC
-	-	TRBV11-2	TRBJ2-3	CASGLQMDYRLSTDTQYF	TGTGCCAGCGGATTACAGATGGACTACCGGTTGAGCACAGATACGCAGTATTTT
-	-	TRBV14	TRBJ1-1	CASSQGTSGYTEAFF	TGTGCCAGCAGCCAAGGGACTTCAGGGTACACTGAAGCTTTCTTT
-	-	TRBV3-1/TRBV3-2	TRBJ2-7	CASSPEAGGGWKEQYF	TGTGCCAGCAGCCCCGAGGCAGGGGGAGGCTGGAAAGAGCAGTACTTC
-	-	TRBV5-4	TRBJ1-2	CASSAETYGYTF	TGTGCCAGCAGCGCCGAGACCTATGGCTACACCTTC
-	-	TRBV7-9	TRBJ1-2	CASSRGGQPSNYGYTF	TGTGCCAGCAGCCGAGGGGGGCAGCCTTCTAACTATGGCTACACCTTC
-	-	TRBV6-5	TRBJ2-7	CASSYRLGQSYEQYF	TGTGCCAGCAGTTACAGACTGGGCCAGTCCTACGAGCAGTACTTC
-	-	TRBV14	TRBJ2-2	CASSQDLELNTGELFF	TGTGCCAGCAGCCAAGATCTTGAGCTAAACACCGGGGAGCTGTTTTTT
-	-	TRBV7-9	TRBJ1-3	CASSLGTRDNSGNTIYF	TGTGCCAGCAGCTTAGGGACAAGGGACAACTCTGGAAACACCATATATTTT
TRBD1	-	TRBV24-1	TRBJ2-4	CATSDPGQGENIQYF	TGTGCCACCAGTGACCCAGGACAGGGGGAAAACATTCAGTACTTC
TRBD2	-	TRBV6-6	TRBJ2-7	CASIYGGGLTYEQYF	TGTGCCAGCATATACGGGGGGGGCCTTACCTACGAGCAGTACTTC
-	-	TRBV7-9	TRBJ1-1	CASSFWQGTYTEAFF	TGTGCCAGCAGCTTCTGGCAGGGGACCTACACTGAAGCTTTCTTT
-	-	TRBV30	TRBJ2-7	CAWRRQASGEQYF	TGTGCCTGGAGGAGACAGGCCTCCGGCGAGCAGTACTTC
-	-	TRBV7-8	TRBJ1-4	CASRRGGNEKLFF	TGTGCCAGCAGGAGGGGTGGGAATGAAAAACTGTTTTTT
-	-	TRBV5-4	TRBJ1-1	CASSRVEVTEAFF	TGTGCCAGCAGCCGGGTCGAGGTAACTGAAGCTTTCTTT
-	-	TRBV3-1/TRBV3-2	TRBJ1-6	CASSQDLRVVRTLHF	TGTGCCAGCAGCCAAGATTTGAGGGTGGTGCGCACCCTCCACTTT
-	-	TRBV11-3	TRBJ2-2	CASSLAGELFF	TGTGCCAGCAGCTTAGCCGGGGAGCTGTTTTTT
-	-	TRBV15	TRBJ1-4	CATRGRGNEKLFF	TGTGCCACCAGAGGGCGCGGTAATGAAAAACTGTTTTTT
-	-	TRBV3-1/TRBV3-2	TRBJ2-5	CASSPQGRAGETQYF	TGTGCCAGCAGCCCCCAAGGCAGGGCAGGAGAGACCCAGTACTTC
TRBD1	once	TRBV29-1	TRBJ2-5	CSCGQEETQYF	TGCAGCTGCGGACAGGAAGAGACCCAGTACTTC
-	-	TRBV2	TRBJ2-5	CASNSYQETQYF	TGTGCCAGCAACTCGTACCAAGAGACCCAGTACTTC
-	-	TRBV6-5	TRBJ1-1	CATRSGVTEAFF	TGTGCCACTAGAAGTGGAGTTACTGAAGCTTTCTTT
-	-	TRBV20-1	TRBJ1-2	CSARDLRDYTF	TGCAGTGCTAGAGACCTCAGGGATTACACCTTC
-	once	TRBV11-1	TRBJ2-5	CASSLDALVETQYF	TGTGCCAGCAGCTTAGATGCTCTAGTGGAGACCCAGTACTTC
TRBD1	-	TRBV19	TRBJ1-5	CASRRGGGGNQPQHF	TGTGCCAGTAGGAGAGGAGGGGGCGGCAATCAGCCCCAGCATTTT
-	-	TRBV5-1	TRBJ1-1	CASSSGGAMTEAFF	TGCGCCAGCAGTAGCGGGGGGGCCATGACTGAAGCTTTCTTT
-	-	TRBV21-1	TRBJ2-2	CASSNSGRMNTGELFF	TGTGCCAGCAGCAATAGCGGGAGGATGAACACCGGGGAGCTGTTTTTT
TRBD1	-	TRBV11-3	TRBJ2-2	CASRQTGTGVTGELFF	TGTGCCAGCAGGCAAACCGGGACAGGTGTTACCGGGGAGCTGTTTTTT
TRBD1	once	TRBV4-2	TRBJ2-7	CASSQGQGSPYEQYF	TGTGCCAGCAGCCAAGGACAGGGATCCCCCTACGAGCAGTACTTC
-	-	TRBV6-5	TRBJ2-3	CASHLSGAATDTQYF	TGTGCCAGCCACCTTTCGGGGGCCGCCACAGATACGCAGTATTTT
TRBD1	-	TRBV3-1/TRBV3-2	TRBJ1-4	CASSPTGEGLGVELFF	TGTGCCAGCAGCCCCACAGGGGAGGGCCTAGGCGTTGAACTGTTTTTT
TRBD2	-	TRBV7-9	TRBJ2-2	CASSYQAKVAGGTGELFF	TGTGCCAGCAGTTACCAAGCGAAAGTAGCGGGAGGAACCGGGGAGCTGTTTTTT
-	-	TRBV7-2	TRBJ2-3	CASSLAGGRDTQYF	TGTGCCAGCAGCTTAGCCGGGGGGCGAGATACGCAGTATTTT